These 16 T cell receptor beta chains were all obtained from the same sample, sequenced in a study of T-cell reconstitution after alpha-beta-depleted transplantation in children. Preparation of the TCRbeta library was carried out with unique molecular identifiers. MiXCR was run by TCRdb on the PCR reads, yielding one entry per CDR3 protein. The sample shows 150,000 to 200,000 distinct CDR3 sequences, more than 6.5% of them seen only once. Sequencing was performed on PBMCs from the stem cell graft donor, taken from the stem cell graft. These TCRs come from a human donor who donated a stem cell graft to a child with Wiskott-Aldrich syndrome.

This clonotype was found many times. The gene calls are TRBV24-1 and TRBJ2-3, with D perhaps given as TRBD1 or TRBD2 (5 bases each). CDR3 size: 13 residues. V was pared by 5 bases and J by 2 bases, with 7 bases between. Looked up from germline, CDR1 is KGHDR and CDR2 is SFDVKD. The CDR3 loop is CATSGGATDTQYF. Here the CDR3 DNA reads TGTGCCACCAGTGGAGGGGCCACAGATACGCAGTATTTT.

This clonotype appeared many times. The rearrangement uses TRBV12-3 or TRBV12-4 and TRBJ2-1; D may correspond to TRBD1 or TRBD2 (5 bases each). The CDR3 runs to 16 residues. Trimming removed 4 bases from V and 3 bases from J, with 16 bases in between. CDR3 nucleotides: TGTGCCAGCAGTTCTAGTCGGGACCCCAACTACAATGAGCAGTTCTTC. The encoded protein is CASSSSRDPNYNEQFF.

The genes are TRBV4-3 and TRBJ2-6, with 7 bases identical to TRBD1. This CDR3 has 20 amino acids. Germline values: CDR1 LGHNA, CDR2 YSLEER. With V trimmed by 4 bases and J by 1 base, 16 bases remained unmatched. CDR3 in DNA: TGCGCCAGCAGCCCGCAAGCAGCGACAGGGCTGGGATCTGGGGCCAACGTCCTGACTTTC. Protein: CASSPQAATGLGSGANVLTF.

This clonotype was seen only a few times. The genes are TRBV30 and TRBJ2-7; D remains ambiguous. This CDR3 region has 13 residues. CDR1 and CDR2 from the germline V gene are GTSNPN and SVGIG (reference sequence). Between the trimmed V and J ends, which lost 4 bases and 2 bases, there was a span of 12 bases. The CDR3 reads CAWTDEVTYEQYF. The CDR3, as DNA: TGTGCCTGGACTGACGAAGTAACCTACGAGCAGTACTTC.

This rearrangement joins TRBV16 to TRBJ1-5, with a weak D call TRBD1 (6 bases). Trimming removed 7 bases at V and 9 bases at J, with 19 bases between. CDR1 and CDR2 (germline): KGHSY, FQNENV. This CDR3 is built from 14 residues. The CDR3 protein is CASNFDRHDGPQHF. The CDR3 coding sequence is TGTGCCAGCAACTTCGACAGGCACGATGGGCCCCAGCATTTT.

This clonotype was picked up many times. This chain uses TRBV12-3 or TRBV12-4 with TRBJ2-7; D is unclear. The CDR3 is 12 amino acids. V lost 2 bases and J lost 7, with 9 bases in between. The CDR3, as DNA: TGTGCCAGCAGTTTAATATCGGAGGAGCAGTACTTC. Translating it yields CASSLISEEQYF.

This clonotype was counted at least ten times. This chain links TRBV10-2 with TRBJ1-6; no reliable D call. This CDR3 region has 13 residues. Germline loops: CDR1 WSHSY, CDR2 SAAADI. Trimming cost V 6 bases and J 6 bases, with 9 bases left between them. The CDR3 DNA reads as TGCGCCAGCAGCACAGCGATTAATTCACCCCTCCACTTT. Its translation: CASSTAINSPLHF.

This clonotype appeared many times. J is TRBJ2-7 and V is TRBV12-3 or TRBV12-4; TRBD1 aligns across 8 bases. The length of the CDR3 is 12 residues. J lost 6 bases, V lost 6 bases, and 4 bases had no gene match. Here the CDR3 DNA reads TGTGCCAGCAGATATACAGGGGGCGAGCAGTACTTC. Protein: CASRYTGGEQYF.

This clonotype has just a few counts. The chain has TRBV7-6 and TRBJ2-7; D gene uncertain. V was trimmed by 3 bases and J by 3 bases, leaving 12 bases between them. The CDR3 sequence is 14 residues long. Germline V gene lookup returns CDR1 SGHVS and CDR2 FNYEAQ. CDR3 bases: TGTGCCAGCAGCTTCGGCGACATAATCTACGAGCAGTACTTC. Translation gives CASSFGDIIYEQYF.

The chain employs TRBV21-1 and TRBJ1-5; the table calls TRBD1, which could not be checked here. TRBV21-1 has pseudogene status. The CDR3 spans 16 residues. CDR3: CASSRTGKGSNQPQHF. For the CDR3, the DNA is TGTGCCAGCAGTCGGACAGGGAAGGGGAGCAATCAGCCCCAGCATTTT.

This clonotype occurred many times. This chain links TRBV6-1 with TRBJ2-7; no clear D. Trimming left V 2 bases short and J 2 bases short, with 10 bases between. This CDR3 is 14 amino acids long. Germline V gives CDR1 MNHNS, CDR2 SASEGT. The chain's CDR3 is CASSEIGATYEQYF. The CDR3 nucleotides are TGTGCCAGCAGTGAAATAGGAGCGACCTACGAGCAGTACTTC.

At least ten counts were recorded for this clonotype. The chain couples TRBV20-1 to TRBJ1-1; tentatively, D is TRBD1 (6 bases). CDR1 is DFQATT and CDR2 is SNEGSKA in the germline V gene (reference sequence). V lost 3 bases to trimming and J lost 1 base, with 15 bases between them. The CDR3 loop spans 15 amino acids. CDR3 DNA: TGCAGTGCTAGCGGACAGAGGGGAGCGAACACTGAAGCTTTCTTT. This translates into CSASGQRGANTEAFF.

This clonotype was seen at least ten times. The V gene is TRBV20-1, the J gene TRBJ1-1; D uncertain. Germline V gives CDR1 DFQATT, CDR2 SNEGSKA (reference sequence). V lost 5 bases and J lost 9, with 10 bases in between. The CDR3 has 10 amino acids. The CDR3 nucleotides read TGCAGTGCTTCTTCTGGGCAAGCTTTCTTT. Translation gives CSASSGQAFF.

This clonotype showed up just a few times. The chain links TRBV7-9 to TRBJ2-3, with a weak D call TRBD1 (6 bases). CDR3 length: 14 residues. Trimming removed 7 bases at V and 3 bases at J, with 14 bases between. CDR1 and CDR2 from the germline V gene are SEHNR and FQNEAQ (reference sequence). The CDR3 region has the DNA TGTGCCAGCACCCCTTTCCAGGGGACAGATACGCAGTATTTT. It is translated as CASTPFQGTDTQYF.

This clonotype was found many times. This chain joins TRBV20-1 and TRBJ2-4; 11 positions match TRBD1. This CDR3 spans 18 amino acids. Germline CDR1 reads DFQATT; CDR2 reads SNEGSKA (reference sequence). V gave up 1 base and J gave up 6 bases; unmatched junction bases: 14. CDR3 DNA: TGCAGTGCTAGAGCCCCATCGGACAGGGGGCGTCACGTAAACATTCAGTACTTC. Translated: CSARAPSDRGRHVNIQYF.

Ten or more counts support this clonotype. The rearrangement uses TRBV20-1 and TRBJ2-2, with D tentatively TRBD2 (6 bases). CDR1 is DFQATT and CDR2 is SNEGSKA in the germline V gene (reference sequence). Trimming took off 3 bases at V and 7 bases at J, with 15 bases between the two ends. This CDR3 is 14 amino acids long. DNA for the CDR3: TGCAGTGCTAGGCCGGGAGTACGGGACGGGGAGCTGTTTTTT. Translating gives CSARPGVRDGELFF.